These 8 T cell receptor beta chains share one sample of origin, sequenced in a study of CD8+ T cells in alopecia areata (dated by TCRdb to the late 2010s). Sample time point, as interpreted from the label and publication: baseline before oral tofacitinib. Library preparation was by the immunoSEQ multiplex PCR assay. For TCR sequencing, RNA was extracted from every sample and reverse transcribed into cDNA to serve as template. Held by TCRdb, this immuneACCESS table contains in-frame sequences only and omits some clones. Under half of the omission traces to an unresolved V gene where checked; the cause of the rest is unknown. This sample gives some 130,000 clones in total; roughly three fifths of them show up just once. Of the sample, around 6.6% falls within the top ten clones. Material: CD4+ T cells sorted from blood, obtained at week 0. These receptors were obtained from a human donor with alopecia areata.

This clone was counted between two and nine times. The CDR3 is CASSDPSLWTGWTYEQYF. CDR3 sequence (DNA): TGTGCCAGCAGTGATCCCTCCCTTTGGACTGGTTGGACCTACGAGCAGTACTTC. V and J are TRBV2 and TRBJ2-7; possibly TRBD2 for D (5 bases). CDR1 SNHLY and CDR2 FYNNEI come from the germline V gene. Trimming pared 3 bases from V and 2 bases from J, leaving 23 bases between. The CDR3 loop spans 18 amino acids.

This chain joins TRBV2 and TRBJ1-3; weak D call: TRBD1 (5 bases). The germline CDR1 and CDR2 sequences are SNHLY and FYNNEI. The ends were cut back, 7 bases at V and 4 bases at J, with 14 bases in the middle. The CDR3 sequence is 14 residues long. In nucleotides, the CDR3 is TGTGCCAGCATGATGGGGGTCGCCGGAAACACCATATATTTT. Its translation is CASMMGVAGNTIYF.

The sample holds a few counts of this clone. J is TRBJ2-3 and V is TRBV2, with D possibly TRBD1 on 6 matching bases. This CDR3 comprises 14 residues. From germline, CDR1 is SNHLY and CDR2 FYNNEI. Trimming pared 2 bases from V and 5 bases from J, leaving 11 bases between. This CDR3 is CASSEQGTIDTQYF. The DNA of the CDR3 is TGTGCCAGCAGTGAACAGGGGACCATAGATACGCAGTATTTT.

The chain couples TRBV29-1 to TRBJ2-7; perhaps TRBD2 as D (6 bases). V was cut by 2 bases and J by 6 bases, with 14 bases left in between. The CDR3 runs 13 residues. Germline V gene data show CDR1 as SQVTM and CDR2 as ANQGSEA. CDR3: CSVEMPRGGEQYF. The CDR3 DNA reads as TGCAGCGTTGAAATGCCGCGGGGAGGCGAGCAGTACTTC.

The gene calls are TRBV29-1 and TRBJ1-1; 7 nucleotides line up with TRBD1. The junction had 13 bases not matched to a gene; V was cut back by 7 bases and J by 5 bases. The CDR3 has 14 residues. In germline, CDR1 is SQVTM, CDR2 ANQGSEA. The CDR3 region is CSADREGVGTEAFF. Here the CDR3 DNA reads TGCAGCGCAGACAGGGAAGGAGTGGGTACTGAAGCTTTCTTT.

The gene calls are TRBV15 and TRBJ1-2; 7 bases agree with TRBD1. From germline, CDR1 is LNHNV and CDR2 YYDKDF (reference sequence). The CDR3 consists of 15 residues. V was pared by 6 bases and J by 1 base, with 8 bases of the junction left unmatched. For the CDR3, the DNA is TGTGCCACCAGTATGAAAGGGGGCCTTAACTATGGCTACACCTTC. Residues: CATSMKGGLNYGYTF.

The chain couples TRBV5-1 to TRBJ2-1; D is unclear. CDR1 and CDR2 from the germline V gene are SGHRS and YFSETQ. With 5 bases removed from V and 8 bases from J, the gap between germline ends came to 8 bases. The CDR3 is made up of 11 amino acids. Written as DNA, the CDR3 is TGCGCCAGCAGTAATATGGATGAGCAGTTCTTC. As protein: CASSNMDEQFF.

This sequence joins TRBV5-4 and TRBJ1-2; the match to TRBD1 covers 8 bases. This CDR3 is built from 15 residues. Trimming took 0 bases from V and 0 from J; bases not matched to a gene: 1. In germline, CDR1 is SGHNT, CDR2 YYREEE (reference sequence). CDR3 coding DNA: TGTGCCAGCAGCTTGGGGGGACAGGCTAACTATGGCTACACCTTC. Protein: CASSLGGQANYGYTF.